A single sample gave rise to the 3 T cell receptor beta chains below, sequenced in a study of T cell repertoires in cytomegalovirus infection. MiXCR was run by TCRdb on the reads, yielding one entry per CDR3 protein. The table shows roughly 280,000 distinct CDR3 sequences, with roughly 15% occurring only once. Sample: PBMCs. The receptors were sampled from a human donor in good health (CMV status not recorded). Some clones in this sample may be carry-over from other donors' samples.

This clonotype showed up many times. The chain has TRBV6-2 or TRBV6-3 and TRBJ2-1, with TRBD1 identical over 7 bases. This CDR3 region has 15 residues. Germline V lookup: CDR1 MNHEY, CDR2 SVGEGT. V was pared by 5 bases and J by 4 bases, with 8 bases of the junction left unmatched. This chain's CDR3 is CASSSRDRPYNEQFF. The CDR3 nucleotides read TGTGCCAGCAGTAGCCGGGACAGACCTTACAATGAGCAGTTCTTC.

This clonotype was seen many times. This sequence joins TRBV7-8 and TRBJ1-2; TRBD1 matches at 7 bases. Germline CDR1 is SGHVS and CDR2 is FQNEAQ. Trimming at V came to 4 bases and at J to 7 bases, leaving 6 bases not matched to a gene. The CDR3 has 13 amino acids. In DNA form, the CDR3 reads TGTGCCAGCAGCTCCCGGGACAGATTTGGCTACACCTTC. Translating it yields CASSSRDRFGYTF.

This clonotype was recorded many times. An end of the junction does not agree with germline; a read error may underlie this. J is TRBJ1-1 and V is TRBV7-8; D is perhaps TRBD1 (5 bases). The germline gives CDR1 SGHVS, CDR2 FQNEAQ. CDR3 length: 12 amino acids. CDR3 nucleotides: TGTGCCAGCAGCCCCGTAGGTCCGGGACCCATCTTT. This encodes CASSPVGPGPIF. Full variable domain (outside the CDR3, taken from reference TRBV7-8 and TRBJ1-1): GAGVSQSPRYKVAKRGQDVALRCDPISGHVSLFWYQQALGQGPEFLTYFQNEAQLDKSGLPSDRFFAERPEGSVSTLKIQRTQQEDSAVYLCASSPVGPGPIFGQGTRLTVV.